This T cell receptor (beta chain) is from a study of blood T cell repertoires in COVID-19. Study-level background: Material from acute and convalescent COVID-19 was sourced from the United States, Italy and Spain. PBMCs, B-cell-depleted T cells, or T cells were the source of the cDNA or gDNA that made up the material.

V was trimmed by 6 bases and J by 6 bases, leaving 9 bases between them. The CDR3 totals 12 residues. Germline CDR1 is SNHLY and CDR2 is FYNNEI. Profiling relied on immunoSEQ multiplex PCR, and the TCRdb table lists in-frame clones only, not all of them. The profile shows some 49,000 clones, approximately 95% of them singletons. Patients at the Seattle site were enrolled during active infection and followed longitudinally. The receptor was derived from a man aged 55 to 70 with COVID-19, enrolled during active disease. The chain uses TRBV2 and TRBJ2-1; perhaps TRBD1 as D (5 bases). Sequences were obtained from peripheral blood. Here the CDR3 reads CASSAQGNEQFF. The CDR3 DNA reads as TGTGCCAGCAGCGCTCAGGGCAATGAGCAGTTCTTC.